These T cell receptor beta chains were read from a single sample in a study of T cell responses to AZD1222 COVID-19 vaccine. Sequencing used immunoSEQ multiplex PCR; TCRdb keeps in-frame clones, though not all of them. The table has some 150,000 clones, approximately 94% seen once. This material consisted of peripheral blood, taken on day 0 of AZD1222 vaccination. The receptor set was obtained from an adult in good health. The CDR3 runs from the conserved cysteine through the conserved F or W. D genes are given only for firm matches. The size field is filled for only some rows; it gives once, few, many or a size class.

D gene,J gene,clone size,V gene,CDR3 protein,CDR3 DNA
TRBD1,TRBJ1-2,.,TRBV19,CASTVSGTGAYGYTF,TGTGCCAGTACAGTTTCCGGGACAGGGGCCTATGGCTACACCTTC
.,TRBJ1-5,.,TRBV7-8,CASSLWAGQPQHF,TGTGCCAGCAGCTTATGGGCGGGTCAGCCCCAGCATTTT
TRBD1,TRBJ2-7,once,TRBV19,CASSTGDYEQYF,TGTGCCAGTAGCACAGGGGATTACGAGCAGTACTTC
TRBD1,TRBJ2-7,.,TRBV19,CASGDRASEQYF,TGTGCCAGTGGGGACAGGGCCTCCGAGCAGTACTTC
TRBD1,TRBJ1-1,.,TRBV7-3,CASSSTGGRYYRGEAFF,TGTGCCAGCAGCTCCACCGGGGGCCGATACTACAGGGGTGAAGCTTTCTTT
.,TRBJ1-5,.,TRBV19,CASSMGERNPYSNQPQHF,TGTGCCAGTAGTATGGGAGAGAGGAACCCCTATAGCAATCAGCCCCAGCATTTT
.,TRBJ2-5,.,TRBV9,CASSVDGREETQYF,TGTGCCAGCAGCGTAGATGGTAGAGAAGAGACCCAGTACTTC
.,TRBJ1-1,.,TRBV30,CAWSKIYRAGNTEAFF,TGTGCCTGGAGTAAGATTTATAGGGCAGGGAACACTGAAGCTTTCTTT
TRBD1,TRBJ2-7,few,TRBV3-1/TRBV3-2,CASSQGTGGYEQYF,TGTGCCAGCAGCCAAGGGACAGGGGGCTACGAGCAGTACTTC
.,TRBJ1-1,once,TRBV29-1,CSGSLLEAFF,TGCAGCGGAAGCCTTTTAGAGGCTTTCTTT
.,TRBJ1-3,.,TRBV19,CASSIDSLFSGNTIYF,TGTGCCAGTAGTATAGACAGCCTTTTCTCTGGAAACACCATATATTTT
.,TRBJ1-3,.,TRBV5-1,CASSLQTSGNTIYF,TGCGCCAGCAGCTTGCAGACCTCTGGAAACACCATATATTTT
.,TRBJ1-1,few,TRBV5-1,CASSLPTDEAFF,TGCGCCAGCAGCTTGCCGACAGATGAAGCTTTCTTT
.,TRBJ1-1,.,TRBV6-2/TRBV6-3,CASSYPGPEAFF,TGTGCCAGCAGTTACCCGGGCCCTGAAGCTTTCTTT
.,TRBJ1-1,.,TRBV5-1,CASRIWGDTEAFF,TGCGCCAGCAGGATATGGGGGGACACTGAAGCTTTCTTT
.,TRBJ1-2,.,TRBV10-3,CAISSLTADLYGYTF,TGTGCCATCAGTAGCCTGACAGCGGATCTCTATGGCTACACCTTC
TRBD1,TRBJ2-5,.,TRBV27,CASRLTGQGSETQYF,TGTGCCAGCCGTCTCACGGGACAGGGATCGGAGACCCAGTACTTC
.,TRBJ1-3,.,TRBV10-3,CAISGPGPTYSGNTIYF,TGTGCCATCAGTGGCCCGGGACCGACATACTCTGGAAACACCATATATTTT
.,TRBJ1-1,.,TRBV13,CASRGGTRGAFF,TGTGCCAGCAGAGGGGGTACCAGGGGAGCTTTCTTT
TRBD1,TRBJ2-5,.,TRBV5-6,CASTLGDRAETQYF,TGTGCCAGCACCCTTGGGGACAGGGCGGAGACCCAGTACTTC